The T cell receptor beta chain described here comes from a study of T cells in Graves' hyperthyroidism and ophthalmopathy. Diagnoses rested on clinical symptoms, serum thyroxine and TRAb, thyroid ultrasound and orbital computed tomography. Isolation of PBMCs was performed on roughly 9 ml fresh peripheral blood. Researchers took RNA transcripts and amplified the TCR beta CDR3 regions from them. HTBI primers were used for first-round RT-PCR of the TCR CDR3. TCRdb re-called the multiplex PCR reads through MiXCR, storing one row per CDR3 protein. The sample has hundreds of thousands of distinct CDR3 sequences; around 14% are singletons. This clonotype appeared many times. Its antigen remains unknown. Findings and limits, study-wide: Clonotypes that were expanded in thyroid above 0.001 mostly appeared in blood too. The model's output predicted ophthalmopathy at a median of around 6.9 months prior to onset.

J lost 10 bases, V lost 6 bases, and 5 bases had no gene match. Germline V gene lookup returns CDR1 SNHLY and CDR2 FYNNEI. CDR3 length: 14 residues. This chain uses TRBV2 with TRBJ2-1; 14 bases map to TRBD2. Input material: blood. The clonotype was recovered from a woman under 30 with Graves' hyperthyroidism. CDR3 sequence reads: CASRTSGRGGEQFF. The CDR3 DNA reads TGTGCCAGCAGGACTAGCGGGAGGGGGGGCGAGCAGTTCTTC.